The clone carrying this T cell receptor (beta chain) was seen ten or more times. Its antigen is unknown. The data derive from a study of T cell repertoires in cytomegalovirus infection. The overall study: Both a matching HLA type and CMV infection were indicated by public TCR beta signatures. Overall study results and limits: Dominating the ex vivo response were TCR beta clonotypes that were CMV-specific and HLA-C-restricted. Identification of carriers of CMV plus the relevant HLA was achieved through cumulative public TCR beta family frequency.

One entry per CDR3 protein results from TCRdb running MiXCR on the reads. The sample holds about 260,000 distinct CDR3 sequences, about an eighth seen once. The CDR3 spans 14 residues. The germline gives CDR1 MDHEN, CDR2 SYDVKM. V was trimmed by 3 bases and J by 1 base, leaving 9 bases between them. The receptor's source is a human donor in good health (CMV status not recorded). Some clones in this sample may be carry-over from other donors' samples. The chain recombines TRBV28 with TRBJ1-1; TRBD1 is a possible D gene (5 bases). The sequenced material came from PBMCs. The CDR3 protein is CASSFSGSNTEAFF. CDR3 sequence (DNA): TGTGCCAGCAGTTTCTCAGGGTCGAACACTGAAGCTTTCTTT. The variable domain in full, with the rest retrieved from reference TRBV28 and TRBJ1-1, is DVKVTQSSRYLVKRTGEKVFLECVQDMDHENMFWYRQDPGLGLRLIYFSYDVKMKEKGDIPEGYSVSREKKERFSLILESASTNQTSMYLCASSFSGSNTEAFFGQGTRLTVV.